Listed below are T cell receptor beta chains from one sample, sequenced in a study of cytomegalovirus exposure and HLA in healthy donors. Method: immunoSEQ multiplex PCR; TCRdb's copy keeps in-frame clones and lacks some. The sample records over 150,000 clones, roughly two thirds being singletons. Material: PBMCs. The receptor set was obtained from a woman under 30 in good health and CMV-seropositive. Both conserved end residues are part of each CDR3. The D gene is left open where the match is weak. Where a row states a size, it is once, few, many or the class of an expanded clone; other rows omit it.

V,size,J,D,length,DNA,CDR3
TRBV9,NA,TRBJ2-5,NA,16,TGTGCCAGCAGCGAAGGACCCGGGACTGCCCTAGAGACCCAGTACTTC,CASSEGPGTALETQYF
TRBV2,NA,TRBJ2-5,TRBD2,15,TGTGCCAGCACCGGGACTAGCGGGGGGGTTGGGACCCAGTACTTC,CASTGTSGGVGTQYF
TRBV5-1,NA,TRBJ2-7,TRBD1,20,TGCGCCAGCAGACCCGCTTCACCTCGAACCGGGACAGTCGACCCCTACGAGCAGTACTTC,CASRPASPRTGTVDPYEQYF
TRBV6-6,NA,TRBJ2-1,NA,13,TGTGCCAGCAGCGAGCCTAAGCGTCCTGAGCAGTTCTTC,CASSEPKRPEQFF
TRBV27,NA,TRBJ2-7,NA,13,TGTGCCAGCAGTTTAAGGGGAACCTACGAGCAGTACTTC,CASSLRGTYEQYF
TRBV30,few,TRBJ2-1,TRBD2,13,TGTGCCTGGGACAGGACTAGCAGCAATGAGCAGTTCTTC,CAWDRTSSNEQFF
TRBV7-9,once,TRBJ2-2,TRBD1,16,TGTGCCAGCAGCCTCCGGGGGACAGGGGTCACCGGGGAGCTGTTTTTT,CASSLRGTGVTGELFF
TRBV2,NA,TRBJ2-7,TRBD2,14,TGTGCCAGCAGTGGTCCGAGCGGGAGGAACGAGCAGTACTTC,CASSGPSGRNEQYF
TRBV27,NA,TRBJ1-5,TRBD1,15,TGTGCCAGCAGTTCCCGGACAGGGGGGAATCAGCCCCAGCATTTT,CASSSRTGGNQPQHF
TRBV6-6,NA,TRBJ1-2,NA,13,TGTGCCAGCAGCCCAAGCAGGGACTATGGCTACACCTTC,CASSPSRDYGYTF
TRBV5-6,once,TRBJ2-7,TRBD2,15,TGTGCCACCGGGCGGGATGGGGGGGGATCGAACGAGCAGTACTTC,CATGRDGGGSNEQYF
TRBV9,NA,TRBJ2-5,NA,15,TGTGCCAGCAGCCCTCAGTATGGGGCTGGGGAGACCCAGTACTTC,CASSPQYGAGETQYF
TRBV5-1,NA,TRBJ2-7,TRBD1,15,TGCGCCAGCGCTTCTGGGACAGGGGGCCCCTACGAGCAGTACTTC,CASASGTGGPYEQYF
TRBV7-9,NA,TRBJ2-7,NA,16,TGTGCCAGCACCCCAGAGGATGGACAGACCGGATTCAAGCAGTACTTC,CASTPEDGQTGFKQYF
TRBV19,NA,TRBJ2-1,NA,16,TGTGCCAGTAGCTCCTTGGCGGGGAGCTCCTACAATGAGCAGTTCTTC,CASSSLAGSSYNEQFF
TRBV25-1,once,TRBJ1-1,NA,13,TGTGCCAGCAGGGCAGGAGGGAACACTGAAGCTTTCTTT,CASRAGGNTEAFF
TRBV29-1,once,TRBJ2-5,NA,14,TGCAGCGTGGAAGATCTCCCTAGCCGAGAGACCCAGTACTTC,CSVEDLPSRETQYF
TRBV29-1,NA,TRBJ2-4,NA,14,TGCAGCGTTGAAGACAGGGGTTTGGAGAACATTCAGTACTTC,CSVEDRGLENIQYF
TRBV6-5,NA,TRBJ1-5,NA,12,TGTGCCAGCATCAACGGGTGTCAGCCCCAGCATTTT,CASINGCQPQHF
TRBV11-1,NA,TRBJ2-6,NA,17,TGTGCCAGCAGCTTAGGCGGGGGCACCTCTGGGGCCAACGTCCTGACTTTC,CASSLGGGTSGANVLTF
TRBV6-5,few,TRBJ1-1,NA,14,TGTGCCAGCCATCTCGGGGGATCGAACACTGAAGCTTTCTTT,CASHLGGSNTEAFF
TRBV29-1,NA,TRBJ1-2,TRBD1,15,TGCAGCGTAGACAGTTCCAGGGGGATTAACTATGGCTACACCTTC,CSVDSSRGINYGYTF
TRBV19,NA,TRBJ2-3,NA,11,TGTGCCAGTTTTGGGCAGGCGACGCAGTATTTT,CASFGQATQYF
TRBV27,few,TRBJ2-3,TRBD2,13,TGTGCCAGCAGATCGGGGGGGTCAGATACGCAGTATTTT,CASRSGGSDTQYF
TRBV27,few,TRBJ1-5,NA,14,TGTGCCAGCAAGCTCACAGGTGGCTATCGTCCCCAGCATTTT,CASKLTGGYRPQHF
TRBV6-7,NA,TRBJ2-1,NA,18,TGTGCCAGCAGTTGCCCCTTATTAGTAGCGGATGACTACAATGAGCAGTTCTTC,CASSCPLLVADDYNEQFF
TRBV10-1,NA,TRBJ2-1,TRBD2,16,TGCGCCAGCAGTGATGGGAGCGGGGCGACTTACAATGAGCAGTTCTTC,CASSDGSGATYNEQFF
TRBV18,NA,TRBJ2-1,TRBD2,17,TGTGCCAGCTCACCGAACCGGAGCGGGAGGGAATTGGATGAGCAGTTCTTC,CASSPNRSGRELDEQFF
TRBV28,NA,TRBJ2-3,NA,14,TGTGCCAGCAGTTTGGGACTTCACACAGATACGCAGTATTTT,CASSLGLHTDTQYF
TRBV19,NA,TRBJ2-5,TRBD1,13,TGTGCCAGCAGTGGGACAGGGAAAGAGACCCAGTACTTC,CASSGTGKETQYF
TRBV9,NA,TRBJ2-3,TRBD2,18,TGTGCCAGCAGCCGTGGGACTAGCGGGCGCCAACGCACAGATACGCAGTATTTT,CASSRGTSGRQRTDTQYF
TRBV14,NA,TRBJ2-2,NA,16,TGTGCCAGCAGCCAAGTGGCCGGGATCGGGAACGGGGAGCTGTTTTTT,CASSQVAGIGNGELFF
TRBV18,NA,TRBJ2-6,TRBD1,17,TGTGCCAGCTCACCACTCCTACAGGGGCCAGGGGCCAACGTCCTGACTTTC,CASSPLLQGPGANVLTF
TRBV2,NA,TRBJ2-7,TRBD1,15,TGTGCCAGCAGTGATGACGGGACAGGTTCCTACGAGCAGTGCTTC,CASSDDGTGSYEQCF
TRBV6-1,NA,TRBJ1-2,NA,12,TGTGCCTCAGTGGTTTGGCCGGAGGGCTACACCTTC,CASVVWPEGYTF
TRBV2,NA,TRBJ2-6,NA,19,TGTGCCAGCAGTGTGAAGAGGAAGGGACAAACCTCTGGGGCCAACGTCCTGACTTTC,CASSVKRKGQTSGANVLTF
TRBV27,NA,TRBJ2-2,NA,12,TGTGCCAGCACAGCGAACACCGGGGAGCTGTTTTTT,CASTANTGELFF
TRBV19,NA,TRBJ2-7,NA,15,TGTGCCAGTAGTATAGATCATAGCGGAGTGGGAGAGCAGTACTTC,CASSIDHSGVGEQYF
TRBV14,NA,TRBJ1-1,NA,14,TGTGCCAGCAGCCAGGCCAGGGCAGGGGTAAAAGCTTTCTTT,CASSQARAGVKAFF
TRBV6-5,NA,TRBJ2-1,TRBD1,14,TGTGCCAGCAGTCGGGACAGGGTAAGCAATGAGCAGTTCTTC,CASSRDRVSNEQFF
TRBV7-2,NA,TRBJ1-1,NA,13,TGTGCCAGCAGCGCTCAGGGGAACACTGAAGCTTTCTTT,CASSAQGNTEAFF
TRBV27,NA,TRBJ1-4,TRBD1,14,TGTGCCAGCAGTAGACAGGGCCGGAATGAAAAACTGTTTTTT,CASSRQGRNEKLFF
TRBV27,few,TRBJ1-1,NA,18,TGTGCCAGCAGTTCCTACCGGCAGGGTCCAATGATGAACACTGAAGCTTTCTTT,CASSSYRQGPMMNTEAFF
TRBV11-2,NA,TRBJ1-5,NA,15,TGTGCCAGCAGCTTAGGACGGGGGGGTAATCAGCCCCAGCATTTT,CASSLGRGGNQPQHF
TRBV28,NA,TRBJ2-7,NA,11,TGTGCCAGCGAGATTGCCCACGAGCAGTACTTC,CASEIAHEQYF
TRBV15,NA,TRBJ2-7,TRBD1,14,TGTGCCACCACCCGTGACAGGGCCTCCTACGAGCAGTACTTC,CATTRDRASYEQYF
TRBV18,NA,TRBJ2-7,TRBD2,14,TGTGCCAGCTCACCCGGACAGAGCGGGAGCGAGCAGTACTTC,CASSPGQSGSEQYF
TRBV5-4,NA,TRBJ2-4,TRBD1,16,TGTGCCAGCAGCAACCGGACAGGGGGCGGGAGAAACATTCAGTACTTC,CASSNRTGGGRNIQYF
TRBV11-2,NA,TRBJ2-6,TRBD2,18,TGTGCCAGCAGCTACCGACTAGCGGACAACTCTGGGGCCAACGTCCTGACTTTC,CASSYRLADNSGANVLTF
TRBV5-1,NA,TRBJ2-3,TRBD2,15,TGCGCCAGCAGCGAAGAAGCGGGGGCCTTAGATACGCAGTATTTT,CASSEEAGALDTQYF